This is a list of T cell receptor beta chains from one sample in a study of post-analysis software for immune sequencing data. TCRdb passed the PCR reads through MiXCR, listing each CDR3 protein once. There are about 820,000 distinct CDR3 sequences in the sample; about 53% occur only once, and 4.6% lies in the top ten. Sequenced input: blood. The receptors here all came from a girl aged 10 to 17 with multiple sclerosis. CDR3s include the opening cysteine and the closing phenylalanine or tryptophan. Fields, in order: CDR3 DNA, CDR3 protein, D gene, clone size, J gene, V gene. A D gene is named only where the DNA matches it firmly. For some rows the clone size is stated as once, few or many, or as a class when expanded; others skip it.

TGTGCCAGCAGCGTAGGGCCCGATGTCACAGATACGCAGTATTTT	CASSVGPDVTDTQYF	NA	NA	TRBJ2-3	TRBV9
TGTGCCAGCAGCCAGGGCCTAGCGCCAAGCCAAGAGACCCAGTACTTC	CASSQGLAPSQETQYF	NA	NA	TRBJ2-5	TRBV7-2
TGCAGTTCCCGGGGGTTCACAGATACGCAGTATTTT	CSSRGFTDTQYF	NA	NA	TRBJ2-3	TRBV20-1
TGCGCCAGCAGCCGGCTTCTCGGACCTCCGGTCGAGCAGTACTTC	CASSRLLGPPVEQYF	NA	NA	TRBJ2-7	TRBV5-1
TGTGCTAGTGGACCCGGTAGGCTGCTGGACACTGAAGCTTTCTTT	CASGPGRLLDTEAFF	NA	few	TRBJ1-1	TRBV12-5
TGCAGCGTTGTAGTCTCTGGGGCCAACGTCCGGACTTTC	CSVVVSGANVRTF	NA	NA	TRBJ2-6	TRBV29-1
TGCGCCAGCAGCCAACAGGGGGGCGATTCACCCCTCCACTTT	CASSQQGGDSPLHF	TRBD1	NA	TRBJ1-6	TRBV4-1
TGCGCCAGCAGCCAGGGCTGGAGCGGGGGGACTAATGAGCAGTTCTTC	CASSQGWSGGTNEQFF	TRBD2	NA	TRBJ2-1	TRBV5-1
TGCGCCAGCAGCTTGGTCTCCGCGGGGGCAAATGTCTATGGCTACACCTTC	CASSLVSAGANVYGYTF	NA	NA	TRBJ1-2	TRBV5-1
TGTGCCAGCAGCTTGGGCGGACAGGGCAAGTACTTC	CASSLGGQGKYF	TRBD1	NA	TRBJ2-5	TRBV7-9
TGTGCCATCAGTGAGGGCCAGGCCCTCTTTAACTATGGCTACACCTTC	CAISEGQALFNYGYTF	NA	NA	TRBJ1-2	TRBV10-3
TGTGCCAGCAGTTACTCGTTCTCAGGCCACTACGAGCAGTACTTC	CASSYSFSGHYEQYF	NA	NA	TRBJ2-7	TRBV6-5
TGTGCCAGCAGCCCCAGGACAGGACCCCAAGAGACCCAGTACTTC	CASSPRTGPQETQYF	TRBD1	few	TRBJ2-5	TRBV12-3/TRBV12-4
TGTGCCAGCAGCTTAGAAGCAGGTCTCCTGAGCGAGCAGTACTTC	CASSLEAGLLSEQYF	NA	NA	TRBJ2-7	TRBV7-3
TGTGCCAGCAGGACAGGGCCCGGAGGAGGCTACACCTTC	CASRTGPGGGYTF	TRBD1	NA	TRBJ1-2	TRBV12-3/TRBV12-4
TGCGCCAGCAGCGCCAAGCAGGGACGGACTAACTATGGCTACACCTTC	CASSAKQGRTNYGYTF	NA	NA	TRBJ1-2	TRBV4-1
TGCAGTGCTCCCAAACGGGGGGGTACAGATACGCAGTATTTT	CSAPKRGGTDTQYF	TRBD2	few	TRBJ2-3	TRBV20-1
TGCGCCAGCAGCCCCAACTCGCGGGAGCAGTACTTC	CASSPNSREQYF	NA	few	TRBJ2-7	TRBV5-1
TGCAGCGTTGATCACGGAGTAGACACTGAAGCTTTCTTT	CSVDHGVDTEAFF	NA	NA	TRBJ1-1	TRBV29-1
TGTGCCAGCAACGGGAGGGCCCCACTTTCCTACGAGCAGTACTTC	CASNGRAPLSYEQYF	TRBD2	few	TRBJ2-7	TRBV7-6
TGCGCCAGCAGCTTGGGGGATAAAGGCAATGGCTACACCTTC	CASSLGDKGNGYTF	NA	NA	TRBJ1-2	TRBV5-1
TGCGCCAGCAGCAGGGACAGCCCGGCGGGGGCTTTCTTT	CASSRDSPAGAFF	TRBD1	NA	TRBJ1-1	TRBV5-1
TGTGCCAGCAGTTTATGGGGGGGTACCGGGGAGCTGTTTTTT	CASSLWGGTGELFF	TRBD2	NA	TRBJ2-2	TRBV12-3/TRBV12-4
TGTGCCAGCAGTTTGGCGACAGGGTCTGGGGCCAACGTCCTGACTTTC	CASSLATGSGANVLTF	TRBD1	few	TRBJ2-6	TRBV12-3/TRBV12-4
TGCAGCGTTGAGAGGGGTGGTGAGCAGTTCTTC	CSVERGGEQFF	NA	NA	TRBJ2-1	TRBV29-1
TGCGCCAGCAGCTTATTCGGTAGGGGGTCGCTAGATCAAGAGACCCAGTACTTC	CASSLFGRGSLDQETQYF	NA	NA	TRBJ2-5	TRBV5-1
TGTGCCAGCAGCCCCCCCGGGGGGACGCTTGCAGATACGCAGTATTTT	CASSPPGGTLADTQYF	TRBD2	few	TRBJ2-3	TRBV3-1
TGTGCCAGCAGTTTAAGAAGTTCGGGGGAGTACAATGAGCAGTTCTTC	CASSLRSSGEYNEQFF	NA	NA	TRBJ2-1	TRBV27
TGTGCTAGCAGCTTAGGGGTCGTAGATACGCAGTATTTT	CASSLGVVDTQYF	NA	NA	TRBJ2-3	TRBV7-7
TGCAGCGTCCCGACTAGCGGGCTGGGAGAGACCCAGTACTTC	CSVPTSGLGETQYF	TRBD2	NA	TRBJ2-5	TRBV29-1
TGTGCCAGCAGTTGCCCCGCAGGGAACAACTATGGCTACACCTTC	CASSCPAGNNYGYTF	NA	NA	TRBJ1-2	TRBV6-2/TRBV6-3
TGTGCCAGCAGGTCACCGGGACAGGGAAACTACAATGAGCAGTTCTTC	CASRSPGQGNYNEQFF	TRBD1	NA	TRBJ2-1	TRBV7-2
TGTGCCAGCAGCTTGTGGGGGTTAGGAGAGACCCAGTACTTC	CASSLWGLGETQYF	NA	NA	TRBJ2-5	TRBV5-6
TGCAGCGTTGAGTCCCCATTACAGGGTATGGGACAAGAGACCCAGTACTTC	CSVESPLQGMGQETQYF	NA	NA	TRBJ2-5	TRBV29-1
TGCGCCAGCAGCTTCCCGCTAGCGGGCCCGGCTAATGAGCAGTTCTTC	CASSFPLAGPANEQFF	TRBD2	NA	TRBJ2-1	TRBV5-1
TGTGCCAGCAGGGAAAACAAGAACACTGAAGCTTTCTTT	CASRENKNTEAFF	NA	NA	TRBJ1-1	TRBV6-1
TGTGCCAGTAAGGAGGGGACAGGGGAATCGTATGGCTACACCTTC	CASKEGTGESYGYTF	TRBD1	few	TRBJ1-2	TRBV19
TGTGCCAGCAGCTTAGGGAACTCCTACAATGAGCAGTTCTTC	CASSLGNSYNEQFF	NA	NA	TRBJ2-1	TRBV7-9
TGTGCCAGCGGACTAGCCCTCTCCTACGAGCAGTACTTC	CASGLALSYEQYF	TRBD2	NA	TRBJ2-7	TRBV2
TGCAGTGCTAGATCCGGGCAGAAAAAAGCAGATACGCAGTATTTT	CSARSGQKKADTQYF	NA	NA	TRBJ2-3	TRBV20-1
TGTGCCAGCAGCTATCGACCCCAAGAGACCCAGTACTTC	CASSYRPQETQYF	NA	few	TRBJ2-5	TRBV5-5
TGTGCCAGCAGTTCTCACGGGGAACTAGGGTATGGCTACACCTTC	CASSSHGELGYGYTF	NA	NA	TRBJ1-2	TRBV12-3/TRBV12-4
TGTGCCAGCAGTTCCTCACTAGGGCACAATGAGCAGTTCTTC	CASSSSLGHNEQFF	NA	few	TRBJ2-1	TRBV6-5
TGTGCCAGCAGTTATAGCGGGTACGCAGATACGCAGTATTTT	CASSYSGYADTQYF	TRBD2	NA	TRBJ2-3	TRBV12-3/TRBV12-4
TGCGCCAGCAGCTTGGATGGCAGCTACTACGAGCAGTACTTC	CASSLDGSYYEQYF	NA	few	TRBJ2-7	TRBV5-1
TGCGCCAGCAGCTCCCAATCTAGCCCAGATACGCAGTATTTT	CASSSQSSPDTQYF	NA	NA	TRBJ2-3	TRBV5-1
TGTGCCAGCAGTTACGTTGGTAGCGGGAGTTTTGGGCTCTCTGGGGCCAACGTCCTGACTTTC	CASSYVGSGSFGLSGANVLTF	TRBD2	many	TRBJ2-6	TRBV6-2/TRBV6-3
TGTGCCAGCAGTCCGCGAAGCGCAGGGGGTAGATACGAGCAGTACTTC	CASSPRSAGGRYEQYF	TRBD1	NA	TRBJ2-7	TRBV28